This passage covers 20 T cell receptor beta chains from one sample sequenced in a study of T-cell reconstitution after alpha-beta-depleted transplantation in children. For TCRbeta, the library was prepared with unique molecular identifiers. A single record per CDR3 protein comes from TCRdb applying MiXCR to the PCR reads. The table records approximately 520,000 distinct CDR3 sequences, roughly 11% of them present only once. Specimen: PBMCs, mostly from graft donor cells, collected 180 days after TCRalphabeta/CD19-depleted stem cell transplant. The receptors originated from a female patient aged 2 to 10 who had a stem cell transplant for aplastic anemia, so the T cells may come from the graft donor.

This clonotype was counted between two and nine times. The genes are TRBV7-9 and TRBJ2-7, with D possibly called TRBD1 or TRBD2 (6 bases each). The CDR3 is 12 amino acids. V dropped 8 bases and J dropped 6 bases, with 14 bases sitting between them. CDR1 is SEHNR, CDR2 FQNEAQ, per germline (reference sequence). CDR3 DNA: TGTGCCAGCGGAGGGGGGTCAGGCGAGCAGTACTTC. Translating it yields CASGGGSGEQYF.

This clonotype was seen a handful of times. The chain has TRBV6-1 and TRBJ2-3; 12 bases align to TRBD2. The CDR3 has 16 amino acids. V lost 8 bases, J lost 5 bases, and 11 bases stayed unmatched. The V gene's germline CDR1 is MNHNS and CDR2 SASEGT. CDR3 protein: CASDIQGLAGKDTQYF. CDR3 in DNA: TGTGCCAGCGATATTCAAGGACTAGCGGGAAAAGATACGCAGTATTTT.

This clonotype was seen a handful of times. The chain recombines TRBV20-1 with TRBJ1-1, with TRBD1 as a possible D gene (6 bases). Trimming took off 5 bases at V and 1 base at J, with 14 bases between the two ends. CDR3 size: 14 residues. Germline CDR1 DFQATT, CDR2 SNEGSKA (reference sequence). The CDR3 reads CSALRGTGNTEAFF. Written as DNA, the CDR3 is TGCAGTGCTCTTAGGGGGACGGGGAACACTGAAGCTTTCTTT.

The V gene is TRBV5-1, the J gene TRBJ2-2; TRBD2 agrees at 10 bases. Germline V CDR1 and CDR2: SGHRS, YFSETQ. The CDR3 loop spans 17 amino acids. V shed 2 bases and J 5 bases; nucleotides not matched to a gene: 9. The CDR3 DNA is TGCGCCAGCAGCTTAAGCGGGAGGGCAGAGGCGACCGGGGAGCTGTTTTTT. This translates into CASSLSGRAEATGELFF.

CDR3 sequence: CASSSSGPNEQFF. DNA for the CDR3: TGTGCCAGCAGCTCTAGCGGACCCAATGAGCAGTTCTTC. This sequence joins TRBV7-2 and TRBJ2-1; 7 nucleotides align to TRBD2. Germline CDR1 SGHTA, CDR2 FQGNSA. V lost 4 bases, J lost 6 bases, and 3 bases stayed unmatched. CDR3 length equals 13 residues.

This clonotype was recorded a few times. Because the CDR3 is missing its conserved closing phenylalanine or tryptophan, this is likely a read error. The DNA is omitted, as the CDR3 cannot be located on it reliably, and the CDR3 follows TCRdb's listing. The chain is built from TRBV7-9 and TRBJ2-1; the table's D call of TRBD2 was not tested on the DNA. Germline loops: CDR1 SEHNR, CDR2 FQNEAQ (reference sequence). 12 amino acids form the CDR3, both terminal residues included. This chain's CDR3 is CASSSIRGGRAL.

The chain joins TRBV20-1 to TRBJ2-1, with D tentatively TRBD2 (5 bases). The V and J ends lost 0 bases and 4 bases respectively, with 13 bases between them. This CDR3 contains 15 residues. Germline lookup yields CDR1 DFQATT and CDR2 SNEGSKA (reference sequence). This CDR3 reads CSARDQSGPYNEQFF. The CDR3 nucleotides are TGCAGTGCTAGAGATCAAAGCGGCCCTTACAATGAGCAGTTCTTC.

Regarding this clonotype: A much larger clone differs by one base, so this may be a read error. J is TRBJ2-3 and V is TRBV6-2 or TRBV6-3, with D maybe TRBD2 (5 bases). Germline V CDR1 and CDR2: MNHEY, SVGEGT. The CDR3 is 14 amino acids. V was trimmed by 6 bases and J by 5 bases, leaving 15 bases between them. DNA of the CDR3: TGTGCCAGCAGGCACGAGCGGCAGAGAGATACGCAGTATTTT. Translating it yields CASRHERQRDTQYF.

Only a few counts were recorded for this clonotype. The V and J genes are TRBV7-2 and TRBJ1-2; maybe TRBD1 (5 bases). Trimming took off 1 base at V and 2 bases at J, with 11 bases between the two ends. The CDR3 extends over 15 amino acids. Germline loops: CDR1 SGHTA, CDR2 FQGNSA. The CDR3 is CASSLGGAINYGYTF. Here the CDR3 DNA reads TGTGCCAGCAGCTTAGGCGGGGCCATAAACTATGGCTACACCTTC.

This clonotype appeared many times. V gene TRBV4-3 combines with J gene TRBJ2-5, with TRBD2 identical over 12 bases. V lost 4 bases, J lost 5 bases, and 5 bases stayed unmatched. The CDR3 extends over 15 amino acids. The germline V gene encodes CDR1 LGHNA and CDR2 YSLEER. CDR3 residues: CASSPGLAGLETQYF. For the CDR3, the DNA is TGCGCCAGCAGCCCCGGACTAGCGGGACTGGAGACCCAGTACTTC.

This clonotype occurred a few times. The chain links TRBV18 to TRBJ1-1, with no clear D. The CDR3 loop spans 14 amino acids. Germline assignment: CDR1 KGHSH and CDR2 LQKENI. With 2 bases removed from V and 1 base from J, the gap between germline ends came to 8 bases. In DNA, the CDR3 is TGTGCCAGCTCACCATTGCGTCAGAACACTGAAGCTTTCTTT. Its protein product is CASSPLRQNTEAFF.

The V call is TRBV30, the J call TRBJ1-2; D perhaps matches TRBD1 (6 bases). Germline CDR1 GTSNPN, CDR2 SVGIG (reference sequence). V was cut by 5 bases and J by 4 bases, with 11 bases left in between. This CDR3 has 12 amino acids. The CDR3 DNA is TGTGCCTGGTCGGGACATCTCTATGGCTACACCTTC. This codes for CAWSGHLYGYTF.

The rearrangement joins TRBV5-1 to TRBJ2-7, with TRBD1 matching 7 bases. This CDR3 has 16 residues. Germline CDR1 is SGHRS and CDR2 is YFSETQ. Trimming took 0 bases from V and 6 from J; bases not matched to a gene: 12. CDR3 sequence (DNA): TGCGCCAGCAGCTTGGTAGACTGGACAGGTGTCTTCGAGCAGTACTTC. Translation: CASSLVDWTGVFEQYF.

This clonotype occurred many times. The rearrangement links TRBV12-3 or TRBV12-4 to TRBJ2-1; D assignment may be TRBD1 or TRBD2 (5 bases each). The V end lost 1 base, the J end lost 3 bases, and 7 bases lay between the germline ends. This CDR3 spans 14 amino acids. The CDR3 bases are TGTGCCAGCAGTTTAGGGGACCACTACAATGAGCAGTTCTTC. Amino acid sequence: CASSLGDHYNEQFF.

Of note for this clonotype: Sequence at one end of the junction differs from germline and may be a read error. CDR3 in DNA: TGTGCCAGCAGCCAATTAGCGGGAGGGCGTGAGCACTTCTTC. Encoded protein: CASSQLAGGREHFF. This chain links TRBV7-2 with TRBJ2-1; 11 bases line up with TRBD2. This CDR3 contains 14 residues. Germline V CDR1 and CDR2: SGHTA, FQGNSA.

This clonotype was picked up many times. The chain recombines TRBV3-1 with TRBJ1-1, with TRBD1 as a possible D gene (6 bases). The CDR3 covers 13 residues. V was clipped by 2 bases and J by 4 bases, with 8 bases between them. The germline gives CDR1 LGHDT, CDR2 YNNKEL (reference sequence). The CDR3, as DNA: TGTGCCAGCAGCCAAATCAGGGGCACTGAAGCTTTCTTT. Its protein product is CASSQIRGTEAFF.

The gene calls are TRBV7-2 and TRBJ1-5; no clear D. Germline CDR1 and CDR2: SGHTA and FQGNSA. The CDR3 extends over 13 amino acids. Trimming took off 5 bases at V and 7 bases at J, with 12 bases between the two ends. The chain's CDR3 is CASSTHLGQPQHF. In DNA form, the CDR3 reads TGTGCCAGCAGCACGCACCTGGGGCAGCCCCAGCATTTT.

This clonotype was counted between two and nine times. V and J are TRBV7-2 and TRBJ2-5; D remains unclear. The CDR3 sequence is 15 residues long. Trimming removed 0 bases from V and 3 bases from J, with 11 bases in between. Germline loops: CDR1 SGHTA, CDR2 FQGNSA. The CDR3 nucleotides read TGTGCCAGCAGCTTAGCGCAGGCGCCAAAAGAGACCCAGTACTTC. It specifies CASSLAQAPKETQYF.

The V gene is TRBV27, the J gene TRBJ2-1; TRBD2 might be the D (6 bases). Trimming cost V 4 bases and J 3 bases, with 10 bases left between them. Germline CDR1 is MNHEY and CDR2 is SMNVEV (reference sequence). The CDR3 extends over 14 amino acids. The CDR3 here is CASSSREHYNEQFF. CDR3 bases: TGTGCCAGCAGTTCCCGGGAGCACTACAATGAGCAGTTCTTC.

The V call is TRBV19, the J call TRBJ2-1; the D gene is possibly TRBD2 (6 bases). The V end lost 4 bases, the J end lost 0 bases, and 10 bases lay between the germline ends. Per the germline V gene, CDR1 is LNHDA and CDR2 is SQIVND (reference sequence). This CDR3 has 15 amino acids. The CDR3 reads CASSRLVGSYNEQFF. The CDR3 DNA is TGTGCCAGTAGTAGACTAGTGGGCTCCTACAATGAGCAGTTCTTC.